This T cell receptor beta chain was observed in a study of cytomegalovirus exposure and HLA in healthy donors. In the study overall: Genetic ancestry analysis placed under 90% of the 398 donors that were genotyped in the Caucasian-associated cluster. Study observations and caveats: A previous analysis found most TCR beta V segments productive roughly 87% or roughly 30% of the time. In vitro testing confirmed a few CMV-associated chains as specific for CMV antigens. Per published reports, the classifier diagnosed cytomegalovirus status with high specificity and sensitivity.

The PCR used 60 Vbeta and 13 Jbeta primers. The data were produced by immunoSEQ multiplex PCR, yet TCRdb's version contains in-frame clones alone and is incomplete. The sample yields under 110,000 clones, under 80% seen once. This clone has a single count. Its antigen remains unidentified. This sample includes further DNA sequences coding for the same CDR3. The J segment lost 3 bases and the V segment lost 0 bases, leaving 2 bases of the junction unmatched. CDR3 length equals 15 residues. Germline CDR1 and CDR2: SGHRS and YFSETQ. Sequences were obtained from PBMCs. V is TRBV5-1 and J is TRBJ2-2; 7 bases line up with TRBD1. This TCR derives from a man aged 55 to 70 in good health and CMV-seronegative. The DNA for the CDR3 is TGCGCCAGCAGCTTGGGAGACAGGGACACCGGGGAGCTGTTTTTT. Its translation is CASSLGDRDTGELFF. Full variable domain (rest looked up from reference TRBV5-1 and TRBJ2-2): KAGVTQTPRYLIKTRGQQVTLSCSPISGHRSVSWYQQTPGQGLQFLFEYFSETQRNKGNFPGRFSGRQFSNSRSEMNVSTLELGDSALYLCASSLGDRDTGELFFGEGSRLTVL.